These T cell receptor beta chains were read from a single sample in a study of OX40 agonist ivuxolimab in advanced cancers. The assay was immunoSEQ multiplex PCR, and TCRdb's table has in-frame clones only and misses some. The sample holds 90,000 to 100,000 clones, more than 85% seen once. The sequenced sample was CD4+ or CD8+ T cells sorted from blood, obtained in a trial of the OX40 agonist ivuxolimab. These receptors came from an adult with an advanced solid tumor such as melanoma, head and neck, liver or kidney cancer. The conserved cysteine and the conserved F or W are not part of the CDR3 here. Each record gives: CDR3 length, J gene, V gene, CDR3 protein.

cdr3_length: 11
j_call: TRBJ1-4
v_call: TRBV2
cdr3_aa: ASNDILTEKLF

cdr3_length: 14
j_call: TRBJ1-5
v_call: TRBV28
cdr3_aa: ASSLMEGLMYQPQH

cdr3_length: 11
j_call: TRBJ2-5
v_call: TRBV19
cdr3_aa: ASRSTDLGTQY

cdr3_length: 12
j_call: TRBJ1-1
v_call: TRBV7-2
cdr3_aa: ASRSGLLNTEAF

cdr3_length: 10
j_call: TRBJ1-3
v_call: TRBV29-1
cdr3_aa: SVALSGNTIY

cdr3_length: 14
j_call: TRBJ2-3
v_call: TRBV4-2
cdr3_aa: ASSQDRASGTDTQY

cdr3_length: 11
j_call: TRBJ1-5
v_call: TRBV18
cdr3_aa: ASSPGENQPQH

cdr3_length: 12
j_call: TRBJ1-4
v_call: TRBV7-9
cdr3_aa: ASSLGGGNEKLF

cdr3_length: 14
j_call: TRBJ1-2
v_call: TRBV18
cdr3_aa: ASSPGGTLWTYGYT

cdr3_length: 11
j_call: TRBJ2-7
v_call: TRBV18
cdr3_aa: ASSPPTTYEQY

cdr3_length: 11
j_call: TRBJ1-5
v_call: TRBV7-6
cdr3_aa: ASSLQGYQPQH

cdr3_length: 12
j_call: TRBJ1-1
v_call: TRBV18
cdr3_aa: ASSPSSVNTEAF

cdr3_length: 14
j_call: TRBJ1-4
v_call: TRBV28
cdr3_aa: ASSSPRGPTNEKLF

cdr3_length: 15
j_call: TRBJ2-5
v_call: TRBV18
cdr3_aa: ASSPPSGGEYQETQY

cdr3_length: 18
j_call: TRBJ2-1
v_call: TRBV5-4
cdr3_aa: ASSSPGGRAGSRSYNEQF

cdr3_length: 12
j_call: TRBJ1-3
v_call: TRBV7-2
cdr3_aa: ASSRGVSGNTIY

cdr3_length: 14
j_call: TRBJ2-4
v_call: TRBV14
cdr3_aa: ASSQDLGTGSNIQY

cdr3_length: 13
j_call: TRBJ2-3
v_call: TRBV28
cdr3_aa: ASIGSAGYTDTQY

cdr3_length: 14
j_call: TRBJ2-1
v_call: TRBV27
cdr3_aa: ASSLSPGSHYNEQF

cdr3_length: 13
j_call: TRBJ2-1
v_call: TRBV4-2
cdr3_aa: ASSQDGQLYNEQF

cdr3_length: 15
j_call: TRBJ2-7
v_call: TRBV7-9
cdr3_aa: ASSLSPRAGGPVEQY

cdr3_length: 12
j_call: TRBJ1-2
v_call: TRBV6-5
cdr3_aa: ASSPHSGAGGYT

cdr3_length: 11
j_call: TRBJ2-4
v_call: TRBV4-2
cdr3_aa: ASSQDAKNIQY

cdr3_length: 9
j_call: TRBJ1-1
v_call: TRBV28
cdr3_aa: ASSLLGEAF

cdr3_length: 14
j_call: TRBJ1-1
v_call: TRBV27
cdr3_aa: ASSPPGQGLNTEAF

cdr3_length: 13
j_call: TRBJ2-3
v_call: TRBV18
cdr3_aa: ASSPPTVTTDTQY

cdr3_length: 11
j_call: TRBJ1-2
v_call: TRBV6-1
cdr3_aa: ASGTLSGYGYT

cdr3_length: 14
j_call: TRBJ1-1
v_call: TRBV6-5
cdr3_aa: ASSYDVAGKNTEAF

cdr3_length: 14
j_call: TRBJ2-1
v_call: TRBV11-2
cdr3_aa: ASSLDGTGGPGEQF

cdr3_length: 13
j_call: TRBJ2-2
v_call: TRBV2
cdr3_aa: ASRLDRVGTGELF

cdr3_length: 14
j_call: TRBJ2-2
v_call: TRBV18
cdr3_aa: ASSPQAGGFTGELF

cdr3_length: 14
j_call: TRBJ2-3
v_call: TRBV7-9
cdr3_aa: ASSLGNSVSTDTQY

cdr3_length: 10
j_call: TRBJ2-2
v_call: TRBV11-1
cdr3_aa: ASSPPIGELF

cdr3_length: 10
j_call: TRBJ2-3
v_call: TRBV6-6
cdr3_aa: ASSEGSLTQY

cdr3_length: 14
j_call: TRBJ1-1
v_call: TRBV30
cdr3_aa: AWSRPHRDTYSEAF

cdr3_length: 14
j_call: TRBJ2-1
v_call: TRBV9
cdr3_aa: ASSLRGDSSYNEQF

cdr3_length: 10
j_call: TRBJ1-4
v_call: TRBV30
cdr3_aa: AWSPGGEKLF

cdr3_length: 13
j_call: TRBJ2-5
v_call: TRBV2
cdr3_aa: ASRGNSGSLPTQY

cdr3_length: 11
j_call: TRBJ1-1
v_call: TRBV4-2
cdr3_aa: ASSQNGNTEAF

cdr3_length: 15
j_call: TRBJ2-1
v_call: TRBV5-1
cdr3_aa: ASSLAASGRWDNEQF

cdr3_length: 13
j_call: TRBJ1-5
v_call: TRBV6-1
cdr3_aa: ASLGDWGSNQPQH

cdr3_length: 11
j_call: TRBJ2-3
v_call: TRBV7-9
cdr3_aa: ASSDRTTDTQY

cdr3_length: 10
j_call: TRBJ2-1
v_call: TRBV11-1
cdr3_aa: ASSLRRGEQF

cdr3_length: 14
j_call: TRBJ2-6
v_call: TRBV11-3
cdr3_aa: ASSYLRQSRANVLT

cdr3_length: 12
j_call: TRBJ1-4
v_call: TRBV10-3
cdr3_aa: ATQYRGGDEKLF